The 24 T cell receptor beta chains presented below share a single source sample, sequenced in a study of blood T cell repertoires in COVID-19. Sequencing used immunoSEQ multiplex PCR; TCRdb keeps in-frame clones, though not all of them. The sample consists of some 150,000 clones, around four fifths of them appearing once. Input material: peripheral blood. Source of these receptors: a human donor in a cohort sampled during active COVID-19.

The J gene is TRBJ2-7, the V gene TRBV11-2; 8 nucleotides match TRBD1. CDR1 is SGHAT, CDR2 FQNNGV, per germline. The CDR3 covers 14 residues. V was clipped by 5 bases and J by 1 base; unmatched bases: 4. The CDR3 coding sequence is TGTGCCAGCAGCCCTGGACAGGGATCCTACGAGCAGTACTTC. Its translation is CASSPGQGSYEQYF.

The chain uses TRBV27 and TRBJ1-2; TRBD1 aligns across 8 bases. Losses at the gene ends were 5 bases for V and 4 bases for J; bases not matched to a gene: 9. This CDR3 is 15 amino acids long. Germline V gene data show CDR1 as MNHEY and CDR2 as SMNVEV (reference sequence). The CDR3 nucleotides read TGTGCCAGCAGTCCAGGGACAGGAGTTATCTATGGCTACACCTTC. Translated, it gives CASSPGTGVIYGYTF.

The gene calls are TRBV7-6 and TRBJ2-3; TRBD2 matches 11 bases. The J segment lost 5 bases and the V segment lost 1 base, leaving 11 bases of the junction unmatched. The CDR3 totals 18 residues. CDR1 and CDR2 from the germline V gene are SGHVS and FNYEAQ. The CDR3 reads CASSLGRRSGGAVDTQYF. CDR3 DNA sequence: TGTGCCAGCAGCTTAGGGCGCCGTAGCGGGGGGGCGGTAGATACGCAGTATTTT.

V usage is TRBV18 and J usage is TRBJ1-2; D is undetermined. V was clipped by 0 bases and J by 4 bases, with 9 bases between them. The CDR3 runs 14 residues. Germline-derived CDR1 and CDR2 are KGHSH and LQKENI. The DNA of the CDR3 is TGTGCCAGCTCACCACCGGTAGTCGTCTATGGCTACACCTTC. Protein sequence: CASSPPVVVYGYTF.

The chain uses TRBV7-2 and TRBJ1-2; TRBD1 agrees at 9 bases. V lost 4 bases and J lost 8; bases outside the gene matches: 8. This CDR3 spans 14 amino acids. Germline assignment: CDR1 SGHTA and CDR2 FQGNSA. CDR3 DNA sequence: TGTGCCAGCAGCTCGCGACAGGGGGAAAGAGGCTACACCTTC. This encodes CASSSRQGERGYTF.

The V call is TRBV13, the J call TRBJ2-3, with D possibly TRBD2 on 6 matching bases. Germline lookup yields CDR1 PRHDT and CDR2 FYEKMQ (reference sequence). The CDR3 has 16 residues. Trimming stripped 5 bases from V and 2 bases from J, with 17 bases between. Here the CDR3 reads CASSGRTIENTDTQYF. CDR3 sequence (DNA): TGTGCCAGCAGCGGCCGGACTATTGAGAACACAGATACGCAGTATTTT.

CDR3 in amino acids: CASSHGQSSYNEQFF. The CDR3 DNA reads TGTGCCAGCAGCCATGGACAGAGCTCCTACAATGAGCAGTTCTTC. The chain combines TRBV7-6 with TRBJ2-1; D possibly corresponds to TRBD1 (6 bases). Germline CDR1 and CDR2: SGHVS and FNYEAQ. The V end lost 5 bases, the J end lost 0 bases, and 11 bases lay between the germline ends. The CDR3 runs 15 residues.

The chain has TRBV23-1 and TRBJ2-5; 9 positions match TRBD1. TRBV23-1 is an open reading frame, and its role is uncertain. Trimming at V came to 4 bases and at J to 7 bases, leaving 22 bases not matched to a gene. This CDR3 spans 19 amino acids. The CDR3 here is CASSPPRTGVQTREVTQYF. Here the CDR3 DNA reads TGCGCCAGCAGTCCCCCACGGACAGGGGTCCAGACAAGAGAAGTGACCCAGTACTTC.

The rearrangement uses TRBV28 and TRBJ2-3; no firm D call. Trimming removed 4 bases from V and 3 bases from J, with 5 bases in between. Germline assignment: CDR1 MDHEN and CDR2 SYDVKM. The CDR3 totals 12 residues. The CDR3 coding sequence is TGTGCCAGCAGTTATCGGACAGATACGCAGTATTTT. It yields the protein CASSYRTDTQYF.

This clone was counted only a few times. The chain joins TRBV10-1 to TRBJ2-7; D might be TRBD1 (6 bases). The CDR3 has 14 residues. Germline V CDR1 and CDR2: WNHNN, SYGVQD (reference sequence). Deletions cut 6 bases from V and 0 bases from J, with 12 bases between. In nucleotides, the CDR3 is TGCGCCAGCAGCAAGACAGGAAACTCCTACGAGCAGTACTTC. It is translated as CASSKTGNSYEQYF.

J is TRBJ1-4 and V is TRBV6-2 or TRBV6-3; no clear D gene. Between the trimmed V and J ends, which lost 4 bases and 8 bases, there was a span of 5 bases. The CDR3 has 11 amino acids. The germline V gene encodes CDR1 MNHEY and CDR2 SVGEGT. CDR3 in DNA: TGTGCCAGCAGTTTGGCCGAAAAACTGTTTTTT. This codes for CASSLAEKLFF.

The CDR3 reads CASTSGQGTDTQYF. CDR3 DNA: TGTGCCAGCACCTCGGGACAGGGCACAGATACGCAGTATTTT. The chain recombines TRBV5-8 with TRBJ2-3; TRBD1 aligns across 8 bases. The germline CDR1 and CDR2 sequences are SGHTS and YDEGEE. The CDR3 extends over 14 amino acids. Losses at the gene ends were 6 bases for V and 1 base for J; bases not matched to a gene: 4.

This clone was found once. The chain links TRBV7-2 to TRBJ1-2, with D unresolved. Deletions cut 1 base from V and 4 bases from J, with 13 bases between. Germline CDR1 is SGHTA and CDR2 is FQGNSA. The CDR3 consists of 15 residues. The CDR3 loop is CASSLGALEGYGYTF. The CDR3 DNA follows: TGTGCCAGCAGCTTAGGGGCCCTCGAGGGCTATGGCTACACCTTC. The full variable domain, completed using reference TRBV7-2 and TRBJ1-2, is GAGVSQSPSNKVTEKGKDVELRCDPISGHTALYWYRQSLGQGLEFLIYFQGNSAPDKSGLPSDRFSAERTGGSVSTLTIQRTQQEDSAVYLCASSLGALEGYGYTFGSGTRLTVV.

CDR3 sequence: CASSSESGVSGYTF. The CDR3 DNA reads TGCGCCAGCAGTTCCGAGTCGGGTGTTAGTGGCTACACCTTC. This chain links TRBV5-1 with TRBJ1-2; D is unclear. The CDR3 sequence is 14 residues long. Trimming removed 5 bases from V and 7 bases from J, with 18 bases in between. Germline V gene sequence: CDR1 SGHRS, CDR2 YFSETQ.

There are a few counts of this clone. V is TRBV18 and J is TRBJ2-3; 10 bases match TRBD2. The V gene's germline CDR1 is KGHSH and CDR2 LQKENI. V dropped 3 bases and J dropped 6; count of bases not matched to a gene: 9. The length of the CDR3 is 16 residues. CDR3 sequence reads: CASSPPASGGRDTQYF. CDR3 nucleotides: TGTGCCAGCTCACCTCCCGCTAGCGGGGGAAGGGATACGCAGTATTTT.

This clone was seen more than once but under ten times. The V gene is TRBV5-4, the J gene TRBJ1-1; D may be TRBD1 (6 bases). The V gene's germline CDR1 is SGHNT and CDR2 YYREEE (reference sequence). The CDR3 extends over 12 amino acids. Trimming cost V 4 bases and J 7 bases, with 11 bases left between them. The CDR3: CASSPGQREAFF. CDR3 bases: TGTGCCAGCAGCCCCGGACAGCGTGAAGCTTTCTTT.

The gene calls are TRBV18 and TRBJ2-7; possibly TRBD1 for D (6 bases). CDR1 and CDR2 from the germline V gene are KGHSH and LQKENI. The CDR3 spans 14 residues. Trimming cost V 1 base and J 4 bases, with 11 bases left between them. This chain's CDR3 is CASSPLGAVYEQYF. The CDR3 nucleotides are TGTGCCAGCTCACCACTGGGGGCGGTTTACGAGCAGTACTTC.

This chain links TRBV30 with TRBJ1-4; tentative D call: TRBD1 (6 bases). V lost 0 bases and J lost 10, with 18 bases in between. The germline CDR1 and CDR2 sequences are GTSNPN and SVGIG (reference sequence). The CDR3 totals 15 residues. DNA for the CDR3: TGTGCCTGGAGTGTACTGGACAGCAACGAGGGAAAACTGTTTTTT. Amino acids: CAWSVLDSNEGKLFF.

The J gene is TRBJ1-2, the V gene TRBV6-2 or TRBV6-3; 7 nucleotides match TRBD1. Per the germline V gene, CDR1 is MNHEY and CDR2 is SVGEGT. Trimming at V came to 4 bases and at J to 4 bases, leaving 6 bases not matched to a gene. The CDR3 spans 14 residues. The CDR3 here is CASSSTGFPYGYTF. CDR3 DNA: TGTGCCAGCAGTTCGACAGGGTTTCCCTATGGCTACACCTTC.

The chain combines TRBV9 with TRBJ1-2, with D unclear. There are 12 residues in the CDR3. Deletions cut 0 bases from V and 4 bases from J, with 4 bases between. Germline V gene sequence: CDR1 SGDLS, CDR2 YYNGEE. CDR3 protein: CASSVARYGYTF. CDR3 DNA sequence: TGTGCCAGCAGCGTAGCCCGCTATGGCTACACCTTC.

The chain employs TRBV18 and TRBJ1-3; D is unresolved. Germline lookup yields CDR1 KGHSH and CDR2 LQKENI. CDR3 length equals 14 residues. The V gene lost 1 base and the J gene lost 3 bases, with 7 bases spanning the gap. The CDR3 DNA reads TGTGCCAGCTCACCACAGAGTGGTGGAAACACCATATATTTT. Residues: CASSPQSGGNTIYF. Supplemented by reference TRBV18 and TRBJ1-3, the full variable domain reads NAGVMQNPRHLVRRRGQEARLRCSPMKGHSHVYWYRQLPEEGLKFMVYLQKENIIDESGMPKERFSAEFPKEGPSILRIQQVVRGDSAAYFCASSPQSGGNTIYFGEGSWLTVV.

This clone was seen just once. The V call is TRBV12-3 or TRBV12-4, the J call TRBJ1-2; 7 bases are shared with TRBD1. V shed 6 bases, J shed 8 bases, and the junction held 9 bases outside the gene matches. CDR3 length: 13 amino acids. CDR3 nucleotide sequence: TGTGCCAGCAGAGAACAGGGGATGGTCGGCTACACCTTC. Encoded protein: CASREQGMVGYTF.

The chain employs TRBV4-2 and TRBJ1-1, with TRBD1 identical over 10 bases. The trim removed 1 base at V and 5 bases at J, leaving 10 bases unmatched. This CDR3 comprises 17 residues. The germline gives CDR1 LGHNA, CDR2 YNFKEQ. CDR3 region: CASSQGPGTGARTEAFF. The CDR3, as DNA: TGTGCCAGCAGCCAAGGCCCCGGGACAGGGGCGAGAACTGAAGCTTTCTTT.

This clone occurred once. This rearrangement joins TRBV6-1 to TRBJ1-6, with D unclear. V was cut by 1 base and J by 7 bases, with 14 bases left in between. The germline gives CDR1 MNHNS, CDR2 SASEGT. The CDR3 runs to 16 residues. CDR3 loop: CASSEVRRAGNSPLHF. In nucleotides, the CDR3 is TGTGCCAGCAGTGAAGTACGGAGGGCGGGGAATTCACCCCTCCACTTT.